The 10 T cell receptor beta chains given below trace back to one sample, sequenced in a study of cytomegalovirus exposure and HLA in healthy donors (dated by TCRdb to about 2017). Library method: the immunoSEQ multiplex PCR assay. The multiplex PCR relied on a mix of 60 forward primers for TCR Vbeta segments and 13 reverse primers for TCR Jbeta segments. Sourced from immuneACCESS, this table was stored by TCRdb with only in-frame sequences that have V and J called. A share of the clones is absent; for the studies checked, an unresolved V gene accounts for under half, and the remainder has no known explanation. The sample contains about 190,000 clones, less than 90% of them found a single time. The ten biggest clones cover around 0.26% of the sample. The sequencing input was PBMCs. The receptors were sampled from a boy between 10 and 17 years old in good health and CMV-seronegative.

This clone appeared once. The chain joins TRBV30 to TRBJ1-2; D is ambiguous. Germline V gene data show CDR1 as GTSNPN and CDR2 as SVGIG (reference sequence). Trimming left V 3 bases short and J 3 bases short, with 5 bases between. This CDR3 region has 11 residues. CDR3 protein: CAWRAYYGYTF. The DNA for the CDR3 is TGTGCCTGGAGAGCGTACTATGGCTACACCTTC.

The table lists this clone with a few counts. The chain links TRBV27 to TRBJ2-3; the D gene is possibly TRBD2 (6 bases). Per the germline V gene, CDR1 is MNHEY and CDR2 is SMNVEV (reference sequence). V lost 5 bases and J 2 bases, leaving 11 bases between the germline ends. The CDR3 has 14 amino acids. Here the CDR3 DNA reads TGTGCCAGCAGTCGCCCGGGACTCACAGATACGCAGTATTTT. This translates into CASSRPGLTDTQYF.

The chain recombines TRBV19 with TRBJ1-2; perhaps TRBD1 as D (5 bases). The CDR3 sequence is 10 residues long. Germline V lookup: CDR1 LNHDA, CDR2 SQIVND (reference sequence). V was trimmed by 7 bases and J by 8 bases, leaving 8 bases between them. CDR3 sequence (DNA): TGTGCCAGTAAAAAGGGGGGCTACACCTTC. This translates into CASKKGGYTF.

The V and J genes are TRBV10-1 and TRBJ1-1; 7 positions match TRBD1. Per the germline V gene, CDR1 is WNHNN and CDR2 is SYGVQD (reference sequence). V trimming: 6 bases; J trimming: 1 base; junction bases outside the gene matches: 8. The CDR3 has 15 residues. The CDR3 DNA reads as TGCGCCAGCAGCGGTCGGACAGGCGAGAACACTGAAGCTTTCTTT. Amino acid sequence: CASSGRTGENTEAFF.

This clone has only one observation. J is TRBJ2-7 and V is TRBV7-2, with TRBD2 as a possible D gene (5 bases). The V end was cut by 2 bases, the J end by 6 bases, with 11 bases between. CDR3 size: 13 residues. Germline V gene sequence: CDR1 SGHTA, CDR2 FQGNSA. CDR3 in DNA: TGTGCCAGCAGCTTAACTAGAGGAGGCGAGCAGTACTTC. It codes for CASSLTRGGEQYF.

The chain joins TRBV7-6 to TRBJ2-2; D call uncertain. The ends were cut back, 5 bases at V and 2 bases at J, with 12 bases in the middle. The CDR3 runs 15 residues. Germline CDR1 and CDR2: SGHVS and FNYEAQ. Written as DNA, the CDR3 is TGTGCCAGCAGCCAACGCGTACCCAACACCGGGGAGCTGTTTTTT. This sequence encodes CASSQRVPNTGELFF.

The CDR3 spells CAISAFGVGPGASTEAFF. The CDR3 bases are TGTGCCATCAGTGCCTTTGGTGTCGGGCCTGGGGCGAGCACTGAAGCTTTCTTT. The chain couples TRBV10-3 to TRBJ1-1, with D maybe TRBD1 (5 bases). This CDR3 spans 18 amino acids. CDR1 is ENHRY and CDR2 is SYGVKD in the germline V gene. V was pared by 4 bases and J by 4 bases, with 25 bases between.

The chain has TRBV11-2 and TRBJ2-7; TRBD1 is a possible D gene (6 bases). V lost 1 base and J lost 4, with 14 bases in between. This CDR3 spans 15 amino acids. Germline loops: CDR1 SGHAT, CDR2 FQNNGV. The CDR3 DNA reads TGTGCCAGCAGCTTAGTCGGACAGCCAGAGTACGAGCAGTACTTC. As protein: CASSLVGQPEYEQYF.

The chain links TRBV28 to TRBJ2-2, with 7 positions matching TRBD1. The CDR3 loop spans 15 amino acids. Unmatched junction bases numbered 7, after V lost 5 bases and J lost 4 bases. Looked up from germline, CDR1 is MDHEN and CDR2 is SYDVKM. CDR3 DNA sequence: TGTGCCAGCAGTCTTGGGGGACAGCCCACCGGGGAGCTGTTTTTT. This encodes CASSLGGQPTGELFF.

The chain carries TRBV7-2 and TRBJ1-1, with D hard to call. The germline V gene encodes CDR1 SGHTA and CDR2 FQGNSA. The CDR3 covers 15 residues. Trimming cost V 2 bases and J 0 bases, with 10 bases left between them. CDR3 sequence (DNA): TGTGCCAGCAGCTTATGGCAGAGGCTGAACACTGAAGCTTTCTTT. Protein: CASSLWQRLNTEAFF.